The clone carrying this TCR beta chain was seen only a few times. Of the isolated RNA, all was reverse transcribed, and so the sequenced material was expressed TCRB transcripts. This table comes from immunoSEQ multiplex PCR, and its TCRdb copy is limited to in-frame clones, with some not included. The table has 810,000 or so clones, roughly a sixth seen once; the top ten hold 0.02% to 0.025%. This sample was taken from a study of beta chain features in type 1 diabetes. Germline V lookup: CDR1 SGHVS, CDR2 FQNEAQ. This CDR3 has 12 residues. With V trimmed by 5 bases and J by 11 bases, 8 bases remained unmatched.

This sequence originates from a woman between 18 and 30 years old in good health. The chain is built from TRBV7-8 and TRBJ1-1; TRBD1 aligns across 7 bases. The sample comprised naive CD4+ T cells from blood. DNA for the CDR3: TGTGCCAGCAGCCCGACAGGGCCTTCGGCTTTCTTT. Translated, it gives CASSPTGPSAFF.